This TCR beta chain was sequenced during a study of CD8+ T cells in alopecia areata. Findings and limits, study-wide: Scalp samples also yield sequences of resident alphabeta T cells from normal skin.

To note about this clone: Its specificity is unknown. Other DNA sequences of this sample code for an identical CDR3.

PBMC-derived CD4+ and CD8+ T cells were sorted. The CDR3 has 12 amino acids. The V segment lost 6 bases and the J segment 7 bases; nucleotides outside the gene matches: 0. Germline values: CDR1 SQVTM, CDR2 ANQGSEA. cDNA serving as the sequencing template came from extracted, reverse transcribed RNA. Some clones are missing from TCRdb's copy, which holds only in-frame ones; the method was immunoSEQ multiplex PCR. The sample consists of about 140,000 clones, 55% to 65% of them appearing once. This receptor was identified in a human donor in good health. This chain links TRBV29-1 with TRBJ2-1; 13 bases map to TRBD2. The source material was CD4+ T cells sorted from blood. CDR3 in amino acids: CSVGLAGNEQFF. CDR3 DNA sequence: TGCAGCGTGGGACTAGCGGGAAATGAGCAGTTCTTC.